This T cell receptor beta chain was sequenced in a study of blood T cell repertoires in COVID-19. Overall study: Sample material is recorded as cDNA or gDNA derived from T cells, B-cell-depleted T cells, or PBMCs.

TCRdb's table, derived via immunoSEQ multiplex PCR, lists solely in-frame clones and lacks some. The sample yields 280,000 or so clones, approximately 88% seen once. Germline-derived CDR1 and CDR2 are SGDLS and YYNGEE. The ends lost 4 bases at V and 0 bases at J; junction bases unmatched: 9. The CDR3 covers 18 residues. Sequencing input: peripheral blood. The TCR originated in a man aged 18 to 35 with active or convalescent COVID-19. V and J are TRBV9 and TRBJ1-5, with TRBD1 matching over 11 bases. The CDR3 reads CASSKGQGGPNSNQPQHF. CDR3 in DNA: TGTGCCAGCAGCAAGGGACAGGGGGGCCCCAATAGCAATCAGCCCCAGCATTTT.